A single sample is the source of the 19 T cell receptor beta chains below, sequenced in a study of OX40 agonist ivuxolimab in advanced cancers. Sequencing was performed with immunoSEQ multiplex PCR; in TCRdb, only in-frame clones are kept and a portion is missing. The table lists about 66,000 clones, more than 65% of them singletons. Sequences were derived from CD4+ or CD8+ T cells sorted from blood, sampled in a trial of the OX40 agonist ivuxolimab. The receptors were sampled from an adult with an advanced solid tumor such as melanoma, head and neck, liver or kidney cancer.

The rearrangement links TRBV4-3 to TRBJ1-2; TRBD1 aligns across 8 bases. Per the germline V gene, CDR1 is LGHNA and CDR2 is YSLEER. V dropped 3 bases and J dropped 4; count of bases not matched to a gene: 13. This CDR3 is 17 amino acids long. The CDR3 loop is CASSQGPGQVGVYGYTF. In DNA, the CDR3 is TGCGCCAGCAGCCAGGGTCCGGGACAGGTCGGAGTCTATGGCTACACCTTC.

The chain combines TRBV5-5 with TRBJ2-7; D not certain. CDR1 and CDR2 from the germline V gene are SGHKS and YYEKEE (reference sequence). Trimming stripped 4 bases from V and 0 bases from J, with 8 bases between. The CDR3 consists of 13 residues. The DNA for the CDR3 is TGTGCCAGCAGCCCACGCGCCTCCTACGAGCAGTACTTC. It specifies CASSPRASYEQYF.

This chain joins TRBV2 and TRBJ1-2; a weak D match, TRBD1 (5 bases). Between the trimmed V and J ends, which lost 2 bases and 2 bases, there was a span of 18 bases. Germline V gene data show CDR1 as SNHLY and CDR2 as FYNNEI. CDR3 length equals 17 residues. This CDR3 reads CASSETTSRGFNYGYTF. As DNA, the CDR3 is TGTGCCAGCAGTGAAACGACCTCACGGGGGTTCAACTATGGCTACACCTTC.

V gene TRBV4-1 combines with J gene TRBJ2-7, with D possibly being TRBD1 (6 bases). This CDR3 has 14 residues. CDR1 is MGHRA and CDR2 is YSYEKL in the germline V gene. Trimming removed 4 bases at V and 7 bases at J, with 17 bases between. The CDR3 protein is CASSPRDIAFEQYF. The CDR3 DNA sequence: TGCGCCAGCAGCCCCCGGGACATCGCCTTTGAGCAGTACTTC.

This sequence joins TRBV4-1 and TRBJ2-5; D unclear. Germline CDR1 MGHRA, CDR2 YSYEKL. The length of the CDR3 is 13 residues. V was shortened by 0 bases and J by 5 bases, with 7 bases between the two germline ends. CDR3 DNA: TGCGCCAGCAGCCAAGAGTTTGGTGAGACCCAGTACTTC. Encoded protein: CASSQEFGETQYF.

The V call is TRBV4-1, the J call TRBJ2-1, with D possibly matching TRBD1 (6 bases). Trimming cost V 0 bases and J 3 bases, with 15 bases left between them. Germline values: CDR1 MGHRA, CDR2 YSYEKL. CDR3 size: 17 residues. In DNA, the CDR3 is TGCGCCAGCAGCCAAGAAGAGCCGGGACACATCTACAATGAGCAGTTCTTC. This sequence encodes CASSQEEPGHIYNEQFF.

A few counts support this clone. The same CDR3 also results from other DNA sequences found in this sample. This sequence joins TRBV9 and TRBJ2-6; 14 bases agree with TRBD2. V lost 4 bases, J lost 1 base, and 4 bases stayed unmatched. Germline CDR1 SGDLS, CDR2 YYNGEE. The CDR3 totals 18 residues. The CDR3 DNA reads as TGTGCCAGCAGCCCCCGACTAGCGGGGGGGTCTGGGGCCAACGTCCTGACTTTC. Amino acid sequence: CASSPRLAGGSGANVLTF.

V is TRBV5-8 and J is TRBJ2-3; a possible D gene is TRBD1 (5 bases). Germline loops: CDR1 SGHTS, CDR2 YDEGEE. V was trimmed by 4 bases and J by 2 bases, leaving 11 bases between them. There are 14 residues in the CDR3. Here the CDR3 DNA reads TGTGCCAGCAGCCACCGACAGCACACAGATACGCAGTATTTT. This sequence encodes CASSHRQHTDTQYF.

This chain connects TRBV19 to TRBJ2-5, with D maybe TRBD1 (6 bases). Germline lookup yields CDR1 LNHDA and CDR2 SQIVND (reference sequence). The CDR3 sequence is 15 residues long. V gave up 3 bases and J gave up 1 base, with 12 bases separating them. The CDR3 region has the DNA TGTGCCAGTAGTATGGGGGCAGGGACCCAAGAGACCCAGTACTTC. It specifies CASSMGAGTQETQYF.

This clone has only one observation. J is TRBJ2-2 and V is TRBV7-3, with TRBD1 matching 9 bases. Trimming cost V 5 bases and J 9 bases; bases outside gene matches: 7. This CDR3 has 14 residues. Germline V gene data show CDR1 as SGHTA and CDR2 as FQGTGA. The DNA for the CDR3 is TGTGCCAGCAGCAACCGGGACAGGGCTAGGGAGCTGTTTTTT. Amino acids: CASSNRDRARELFF.

CDR3 coding DNA: TGTGCCAGCAGCCCCGGACAGAGATTGAACACTGAAGCTTTCTTT. Residues: CASSPGQRLNTEAFF. V is TRBV7-2 and J is TRBJ1-1; maybe TRBD1 (6 bases). CDR3 length equals 15 residues. Trimming took 5 bases from V and 0 from J, leaving 13 bases between them. Germline V lookup: CDR1 SGHTA, CDR2 FQGNSA.

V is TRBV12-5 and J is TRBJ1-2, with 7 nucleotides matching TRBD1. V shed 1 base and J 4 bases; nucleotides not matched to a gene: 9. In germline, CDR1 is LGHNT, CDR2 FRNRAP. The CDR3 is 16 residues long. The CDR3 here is CASGLAVTGTFYGYTF. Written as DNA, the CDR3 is TGTGCTAGTGGTTTGGCCGTGACAGGGACCTTCTATGGCTACACCTTC.

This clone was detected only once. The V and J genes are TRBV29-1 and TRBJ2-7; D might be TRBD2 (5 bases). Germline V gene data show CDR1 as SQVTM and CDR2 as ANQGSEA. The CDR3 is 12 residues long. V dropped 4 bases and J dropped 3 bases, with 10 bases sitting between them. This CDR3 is CSVGRGNYEQYF. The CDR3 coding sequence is TGCAGCGTTGGCCGGGGAAACTACGAGCAGTACTTC.

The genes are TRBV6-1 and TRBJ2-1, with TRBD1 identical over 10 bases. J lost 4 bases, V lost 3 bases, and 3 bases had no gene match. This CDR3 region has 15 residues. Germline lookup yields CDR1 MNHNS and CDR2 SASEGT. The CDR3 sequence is CASSDMGQGYNEQFF. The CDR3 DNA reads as TGTGCCAGCAGTGATATGGGACAGGGGTACAATGAGCAGTTCTTC.

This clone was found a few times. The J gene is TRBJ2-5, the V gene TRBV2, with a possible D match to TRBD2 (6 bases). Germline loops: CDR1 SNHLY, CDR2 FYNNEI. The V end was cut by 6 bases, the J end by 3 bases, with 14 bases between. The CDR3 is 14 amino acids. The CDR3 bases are TGTGCCAGCAGGATCGGGTGGGGGGAAGAGACCCAGTACTTC. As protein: CASRIGWGEETQYF.

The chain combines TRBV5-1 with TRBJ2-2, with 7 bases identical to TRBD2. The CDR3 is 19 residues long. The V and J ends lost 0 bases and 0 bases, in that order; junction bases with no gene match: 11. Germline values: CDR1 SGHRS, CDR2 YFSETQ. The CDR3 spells CASSLDPQRGGANTGELFF. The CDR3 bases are TGCGCCAGCAGCTTGGATCCCCAGCGGGGAGGGGCGAACACCGGGGAGCTGTTTTTT.

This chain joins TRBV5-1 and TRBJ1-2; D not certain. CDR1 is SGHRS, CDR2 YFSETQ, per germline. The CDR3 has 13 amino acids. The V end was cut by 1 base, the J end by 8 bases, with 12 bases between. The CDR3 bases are TGCGCCAGCAGCTTGACGGGTGAGGAGGGCTACACCTTC. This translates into CASSLTGEEGYTF.

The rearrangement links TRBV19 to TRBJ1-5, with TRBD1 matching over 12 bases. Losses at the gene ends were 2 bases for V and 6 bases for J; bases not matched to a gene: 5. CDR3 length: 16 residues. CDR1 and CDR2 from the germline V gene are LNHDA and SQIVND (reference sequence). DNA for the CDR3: TGTGCCAGTAGTATACCGGGACAGGGGGCGGGTCAGCCCCAGCATTTT. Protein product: CASSIPGQGAGQPQHF.

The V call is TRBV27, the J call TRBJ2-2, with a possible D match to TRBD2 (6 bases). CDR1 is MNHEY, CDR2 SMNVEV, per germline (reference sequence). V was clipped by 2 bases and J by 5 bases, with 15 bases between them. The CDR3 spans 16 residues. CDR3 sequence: CASSLMPPGGTGELFF. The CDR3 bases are TGTGCCAGCAGTTTAATGCCCCCCGGGGGAACCGGGGAGCTGTTTTTT.